What follows are 12 T cell receptor beta chains derived from one specimen sequenced in a study of blood T cell repertoires in COVID-19. Sequenced by immunoSEQ multiplex PCR; TCRdb stores in-frame clones only, minus some. The sample has around 160,000 clones; 65% to 85% are singletons. Sequencing input: peripheral blood. All receptors derive from a man between 60 and 75 years old with active or convalescent COVID-19.

This chain links TRBV6-5 with TRBJ2-2; a weak D match, TRBD2 (7 bases). This CDR3 is 14 amino acids long. The germline CDR1 and CDR2 sequences are MNHEY and SVGAGI. Deletions cut 6 bases from V and 7 bases from J, with 15 bases between. CDR3: CASRNTGRGGELFF. The CDR3 DNA sequence: TGTGCCAGCAGGAACACAGGGAGGGGCGGGGAGCTGTTTTTT.

The chain couples TRBV9 to TRBJ2-1, with TRBD1 as a possible D gene (5 bases). The CDR3 runs to 13 residues. Germline lookup yields CDR1 SGDLS and CDR2 YYNGEE. The V gene lost 3 bases and the J gene lost 12 bases, with 16 bases spanning the gap. The CDR3: CASSGLVGHGQFF. DNA for the CDR3: TGTGCCAGCAGCGGCCTTGTGGGGCACGGGCAGTTCTTC. The full variable domain, with the rest looked up from reference TRBV9 and TRBJ2-1, is DSGVTQTPKHLITATGQRVTLRCSPRSGDLSVYWYQQSLDQGLQFLIQYYNGEERAKGNILERFSAQQFPDLHSELNLSSLELGDSALYFCASSGLVGHGQFFGPGTRLTVL.

The chain links TRBV7-9 to TRBJ2-1, with D maybe TRBD2 (5 bases). Deletions cut 5 bases from V and 8 bases from J, with 19 bases between. Germline V gene data show CDR1 as SEHNR and CDR2 as FQNEAQ (reference sequence). CDR3 length equals 15 residues. CDR3 DNA sequence: TGTGCCAGCAGCCGGTCCGGGGAACGGTCGGATGAGCAGTTCTTC. It translates to CASSRSGERSDEQFF.

The chain recombines TRBV2 with TRBJ1-5, with TRBD1 matching 9 bases. The germline V gene encodes CDR1 SNHLY and CDR2 FYNNEI. The trim removed 7 bases at V and 7 bases at J, leaving 11 bases unmatched. The CDR3 has 15 amino acids. In nucleotides, the CDR3 is TGTGCCAGCACCAGAACAGGGGGCACAGTCCAGCCCCAGCATTTT. This gives the protein CASTRTGGTVQPQHF.

The table lists this clone with a count of one. DNA for the CDR3: TGTGCCAGCAGGCTCCAGGCAACTAATGAAAAACTGTTTTTT. Protein: CASRLQATNEKLFF. The chain has TRBV6-5 and TRBJ1-4; D not certain. This CDR3 has 14 amino acids. Trimming left V 6 bases short and J 0 bases short, with 8 bases between. Germline loops: CDR1 MNHEY, CDR2 SVGAGI.

The CDR3 protein is CASSPRSGQYNSPLHF. CDR3 sequence (DNA): TGTGCCAGCAGCCCGAGGTCGGGACAATATAATTCACCCCTCCACTTT. V and J are TRBV5-6 and TRBJ1-6, with D perhaps TRBD1 (6 bases). The CDR3 runs 16 residues. The germline V gene encodes CDR1 SGHDT and CDR2 YYEEEE. Trimming shortened V by 4 bases and J by 4 bases, and 15 bases separated the two germline ends.

This sequence joins TRBV6-2 or TRBV6-3 and TRBJ2-7, with 8 bases aligning to TRBD2. Germline trimming cut 2 bases from V and 3 bases from J; bases unmatched to any gene: 15. The CDR3 is 18 amino acids. Germline V gene data show CDR1 as MNHEY and CDR2 as SVGEGT. DNA for the CDR3: TGTGCCAGCAGTTACGATTCCGTGGGGAGCGGGAGTATCTACGAGCAGTACTTC. It codes for CASSYDSVGSGSIYEQYF.

The genes are TRBV9 and TRBJ2-1; D possibly corresponds to TRBD2 (5 bases). V lost 7 bases to trimming and J lost 4 bases, with 18 bases between them. This CDR3 spans 15 amino acids. Germline lookup yields CDR1 SGDLS and CDR2 YYNGEE. The CDR3 DNA is TGTGCCAGCGCACCCCTTAGGGAGCCGTACAATGAGCAGTTCTTC. Its protein is CASAPLREPYNEQFF. The whole variable domain, remainder taken from reference TRBV9 and TRBJ2-1, is DSGVTQTPKHLITATGQRVTLRCSPRSGDLSVYWYQQSLDQGLQFLIQYYNGEERAKGNILERFSAQQFPDLHSELNLSSLELGDSALYFCASAPLREPYNEQFFGPGTRLTVL.

The V gene is TRBV7-2, the J gene TRBJ1-2; D possibly corresponds to TRBD1 (5 bases). Germline CDR1 SGHTA, CDR2 FQGNSA. The V end was cut by 5 bases, the J end by 0 bases, with 16 bases between. CDR3 length equals 16 residues. This chain's CDR3 is CASSRPDRNSNYGYTF. The DNA for the CDR3 is TGTGCCAGCAGCAGACCCGACAGAAACTCTAACTATGGCTACACCTTC.

The chain employs TRBV27 and TRBJ1-2; TRBD1 agrees at 10 bases. This CDR3 has 14 residues. Per the germline V gene, CDR1 is MNHEY and CDR2 is SMNVEV (reference sequence). V gave up 5 bases and J gave up 5 bases; unmatched junction bases: 5. The CDR3 reads CASSRDRGGYGYTF. In nucleotides, the CDR3 is TGTGCCAGCAGTAGGGACAGGGGTGGGTATGGCTACACCTTC.

The chain recombines TRBV19 with TRBJ2-7, with 9 bases aligning to TRBD2. J gave up 2 bases and V 4 bases, and 6 bases lay outside the gene matches. Germline lookup yields CDR1 LNHDA and CDR2 SQIVND (reference sequence). The CDR3 spans 15 residues. The CDR3 region is CASSRKREATYEQYF. The CDR3 DNA reads TGTGCCAGTAGTAGAAAGCGGGAGGCAACCTACGAGCAGTACTTC.

This sequence joins TRBV11-2 and TRBJ2-3; tentatively, D is TRBD2 (5 bases). The CDR3 sequence is 13 residues long. The germline gives CDR1 SGHAT, CDR2 FQNNGV. V lost 5 bases and J lost 3, with 9 bases in between. CDR3 in amino acids: CASSTDWTDTQYF. The CDR3 DNA sequence: TGTGCCAGCAGCACGGACTGGACAGATACGCAGTATTTT.